This section outlines one T cell receptor beta chain sequence together with its context. V dropped 4 bases and J dropped 5 bases, with 15 bases sitting between them. This CDR3 spans 15 amino acids. CDR1 is SGDLS and CDR2 is YYNGEE in the germline V gene. These data originate in a study of blood T cell repertoires in COVID-19. At the level of the study: The United States, Italy and Spain provided the acute and convalescent COVID-19 samples.

Clones were read by immunoSEQ multiplex PCR, and TCRdb kept only the in-frame ones, dropping some. The sample includes some 26,000 clones, over 75% of them seen just once. The sequence derives from a woman aged 50 to 65 with active COVID-19. Sequencing input: peripheral blood. This chain links TRBV9 with TRBJ1-4; D is ambiguous. CDR3: CASSPSGVENEKLFF. The CDR3 region has the DNA TGTGCCAGCAGCCCTAGCGGGGTGGAGAATGAAAAACTGTTTTTT.